A single sample gave rise to the 8 T cell receptor beta chains below, sequenced in a study of regulatory T cells in long-lasting Graves disease. Time point defined: persistent/refractory GD, antithyroid drugs over 5 years with positive TRAb. From PBMCs, RNA was extracted and then used to make the TCR library. Building the TCR beta libraries relied on iRepertoire HTBI primers, and CDR3 regions underwent Arm-PCR. TCRdb re-called the multiplex PCR reads through MiXCR, storing one row per CDR3 protein. In the table there are roughly 430,000 distinct CDR3 sequences, 21% of which are singletons. Here the sequenced sample was peripheral blood mononuclear cells (PBMCs), taken when the disease was refractory, from a patient treated with antithyroid drugs. Every receptor here comes from a female donor with Graves disease.

The chain links TRBV5-4 to TRBJ1-2; 7 bases line up with TRBD1. V was clipped by 5 bases and J by 3 bases; unmatched bases: 7. The CDR3 covers 14 residues. CDR1 SGHNT and CDR2 YYREEE come from the germline V gene (reference sequence). CDR3 coding DNA: TGTGCCAGCAGGTACAGGGGCATAGACTATGGCTACACCTTC. As protein: CASRYRGIDYGYTF.

This clonotype was recorded many times. This chain uses TRBV20-1 with TRBJ2-7; 11 nucleotides agree with TRBD2. Trimming took 2 bases from V and 1 from J; bases not matched to a gene: 4. Germline lookup yields CDR1 DFQATT and CDR2 SNEGSKA (reference sequence). CDR3 length equals 15 residues. The CDR3 bases are TGCAGTGCTAGAACAGGGACTAGCGGTTCCTACGAGCAGTACTTC. It is translated as CSARTGTSGSYEQYF.

In regard to this clonotype: A read error is possible here, since a much larger clone lies one base away. This rearrangement joins TRBV5-1 to TRBJ2-2; 7 bases map to TRBD2. Germline V gene data show CDR1 as SGHRS and CDR2 as YFSETQ. V shed 8 bases and J 5 bases; nucleotides not matched to a gene: 12. The CDR3 runs to 15 residues. CDR3 sequence (DNA): TGCGCCAGTGAAGCGGGGAGCTGTGGTACCGGGGAGCTGTTTTTT. Amino acids: CASEAGSCGTGELFF.

This chain connects TRBV6-9 to TRBJ1-1; a weak D match, TRBD1 (5 bases). Germline CDR1 reads MNHGY; CDR2 reads SVAAGI. The CDR3 runs to 14 residues. Trimming removed 3 bases from V and 1 base from J, with 9 bases in between. Here the CDR3 reads CASSYGHTNTEAFF. In DNA, the CDR3 is TGTGCCAGCAGTTACGGACACACGAACACTGAAGCTTTCTTT.

This clonotype occurred many times. The chain employs TRBV20-1 and TRBJ1-1; D possibly corresponds to TRBD1 (5 bases). The CDR3 totals 13 residues. From germline, CDR1 is DFQATT and CDR2 SNEGSKA (reference sequence). V was cut by 5 bases and J by 4 bases, with 14 bases left in between. The CDR3 nucleotides are TGCAGTGCTGGAAACACAGGCACCACTGAAGCTTTCTTT. Its translation is CSAGNTGTTEAFF.

The genes are TRBV20-1 and TRBJ1-3; D not resolved. Germline CDR1 and CDR2: DFQATT and SNEGSKA (reference sequence). Between the trimmed V and J ends, which lost 5 bases and 2 bases, there was a span of 16 bases. This CDR3 has 15 residues. Written as DNA, the CDR3 is TGCAGTGCTCGTCCCGGCCGGGAAACTGGAAACACCATATATTTT. Its protein is CSARPGRETGNTIYF.

This clonotype was seen a few times. The rearrangement joins TRBV11-2 to TRBJ1-2, with no clear D. V was cut by 1 base and J by 8 bases, with 14 bases left in between. In germline, CDR1 is SGHAT, CDR2 FQNNGV. This CDR3 region has 14 residues. CDR3 DNA sequence: TGTGCCAGCAGCTTAGCGGCAGGAGAAACCGGCTACACCTTC. Encoded protein: CASSLAAGETGYTF.

The table lists this clonotype with a few counts. The rearrangement uses TRBV4-2 and TRBJ2-2; 10 bases map to TRBD2. Germline V CDR1 and CDR2: LGHNA, YNFKEQ. J gave up 5 bases and V 1 base, and 7 bases lay outside the gene matches. The CDR3 consists of 17 residues. Here the CDR3 DNA reads TGTGCCAGCAGCCAAGGTTCTAGCGGGAGCATAACCGGGGAGCTGTTTTTT. Protein sequence: CASSQGSSGSITGELFF.